This is a list of T cell receptor beta chains from one sample in a study of shared clonotypes between healthy human individuals. TCRdb keeps only in-frame clones here, not all; method: immunoSEQ multiplex PCR. This sample carries some 200,000 clones, over 85% of them seen once, and the ten largest clones take about 0.07%. Sequenced sample: naive CD4+ T cells sorted from blood. Receptors were obtained from a woman in her twenties or thirties in good health. CDR3s include the opening cysteine and the closing phenylalanine or tryptophan. A D gene is named only where the DNA matches it firmly. Not every row has a clone size; where given, it reads once, few, many or a size class.

.,TRBV5-1,TRBJ1-1,.,TGCGCCAGCAGTCCCTGGACCCAGGTGCCTGAAGCTTTCTTT,CASSPWTQVPEAFF
.,TRBV28,TRBJ2-7,.,TGTGCCAGCAGTTTAGGGACCTACGAGCAGTACTTC,CASSLGTYEQYF
.,TRBV30,TRBJ2-3,.,TGTGCCTGGACCTCAAAGCGGGGACAGAGCACAGATACGCAGTATTTT,CAWTSKRGQSTDTQYF
.,TRBV5-4,TRBJ1-2,.,TGTGCCAGCAGCTTGGGGGGCGACTATGGCTACACCTTC,CASSLGGDYGYTF
.,TRBV28,TRBJ1-3,.,TGTGCCAGCACGGAGGTTGGAAACACCATATATTTT,CASTEVGNTIYF
.,TRBV28,TRBJ2-7,TRBD2,TGTGCCAGCAGTATACTAGCGGGAGTCTTCGCCGAGCAGTACTTC,CASSILAGVFAEQYF
.,TRBV2,TRBJ2-2,TRBD2,TGTGCCAGCGAAGGACTAGCGGGAGGATCGAACACCGGGGAGCTGTTTTTT,CASEGLAGGSNTGELFF
.,TRBV4-1,TRBJ1-4,.,TGCGCCAGCAGCCAAGGACACCACGTTGAAAAACTGTTTTTT,CASSQGHHVEKLFF
.,TRBV27,TRBJ2-7,.,TGTGCCAGCAGTTTGGCCAAGGTCGTTGGAGCTAGTTCGTCCGAGCAGTACTTC,CASSLAKVVGASSSEQYF
.,TRBV25-1,TRBJ2-3,.,TGTGCCAGCAGTGACGTTATGGGAGCACCAGATACGCAGTATTTT,CASSDVMGAPDTQYF
.,TRBV19,TRBJ1-1,.,TGTGCCAGTAGTTGGGGGGACACTGAAGCTTTCTTT,CASSWGDTEAFF
.,TRBV6-5,TRBJ2-2,.,TGTGCCAGCACCCCTAACAGGAACACCGGGGAGCTGTTTTTT,CASTPNRNTGELFF
.,TRBV15,TRBJ2-7,.,TGTGCCACCAGCAGTGAGGGGTTGGGTGACGAGCAGTACTTC,CATSSEGLGDEQYF
few,TRBV30,TRBJ1-5,.,TGTGCCTGGAGTGCAGTCACGGGCAATCAGCCCCAGCATTTT,CAWSAVTGNQPQHF
.,TRBV10-3,TRBJ2-1,TRBD2,TGTGCCATCAGTGAGTTTGGTGCTAGCGGGAGGTCCTACAATGAGCAGTTCTTC,CAISEFGASGRSYNEQFF